This is a list of T cell receptor beta chains from one sample in a study of OX40 agonist ivuxolimab in advanced cancers. Data came from immunoSEQ multiplex PCR; TCRdb stores just in-frame clones and leaves some out. This sample has around 84,000 clones, with 89% found just once. The material was CD4+ or CD8+ T cells sorted from blood, obtained in a trial of the OX40 agonist ivuxolimab. The receptors stem from an adult with an advanced solid tumor such as melanoma, head and neck, liver or kidney cancer. The CDR3 runs from the conserved cysteine through the conserved F or W.

v_gene	j_gene	CDR3aa
TRBV14	TRBJ2-5	CASSHARTGNQETQYF
TRBV7-6	TRBJ1-2	CASSLQGSYGYTF
TRBV19	TRBJ1-5	CASSTTSGGNQPQHF
TRBV2	TRBJ1-5	CASSRQGNQPQHF
TRBV6-1	TRBJ2-1	CASSDRLAGTPSYNEQFF
TRBV6-1	TRBJ1-5	CASRQAGDQPQHF
TRBV30	TRBJ1-2	CAWSVFGGLSGYTF
TRBV6-5	TRBJ2-2	CASRPVQGSGELFF
TRBV30	TRBJ1-4	CAWSGQTGREKLFF
TRBV6-5	TRBJ1-6	CASSLGQGKTPLHF